Below, one T cell receptor (beta chain) is given with its context. Its antigen is not known. This specimen belongs to a study of glioma-infiltrating T cells. Findings of the study overall: CDR3 overlap between tissue and blood was very small.

Amplification of TCR alpha and beta CDR3 regions from RNA used iRepertoire nested multiplex PCR. Tissue mRNA or PBMC total RNA, roughly 85-450 ng, went into one-step reverse transcription and amplification. TCRdb ran MiXCR on the multiplex PCR reads and lists one entry per CDR3 protein. This sample carries 100,000 to 150,000 distinct CDR3 sequences, roughly 20% of them seen once, and the ten largest clones take roughly 15%. The ends lost 3 bases at V and 4 bases at J; junction bases unmatched: 2. Germline V gives CDR1 SGHRS, CDR2 YFSETQ. CDR3 length: 14 amino acids. Material for sequencing was glioma tissue, nonneoplastic brain tissue, or PBMCs (not recorded which). The sequence derives from a human donor with low-grade glioma or glioblastoma, undergoing nonglioma brain surgery, or in good health (not recorded which). The chain uses TRBV5-1 and TRBJ2-3; 10 bases match TRBD1. The CDR3 reads CASSSGTGADTQYF. CDR3 DNA sequence: TGCGCCAGCAGCTCCGGGACAGGGGCAGATACGCAGTATTTT.